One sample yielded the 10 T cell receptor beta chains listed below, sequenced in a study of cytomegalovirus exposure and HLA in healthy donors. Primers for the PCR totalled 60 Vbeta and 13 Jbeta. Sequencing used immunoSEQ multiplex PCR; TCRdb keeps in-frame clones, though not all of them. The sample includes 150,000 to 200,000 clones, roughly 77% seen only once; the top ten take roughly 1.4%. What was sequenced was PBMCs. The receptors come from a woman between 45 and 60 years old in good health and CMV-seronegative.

In DNA form, the CDR3 reads TGTGCCAGCAGCCAAGCGTTACAGGGGGCGAGCACAGATACGCAGTATTTT. Protein: CASSQALQGASTDTQYF. This chain uses TRBV4-2 with TRBJ2-3, with 9 bases fitting TRBD1. Germline CDR1 is LGHNA and CDR2 is YNFKEQ. V lost 1 base to trimming and J lost 0 bases; unmatched junction nucleotides: 5. This CDR3 is 17 amino acids long.

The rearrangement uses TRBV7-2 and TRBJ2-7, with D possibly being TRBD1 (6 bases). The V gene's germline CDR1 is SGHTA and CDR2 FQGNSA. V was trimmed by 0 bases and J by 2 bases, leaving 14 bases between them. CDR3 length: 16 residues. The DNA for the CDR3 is TGTGCCAGCAGCTTAGCGGTAAGACAGGCCCCCTACGAGCAGTACTTC. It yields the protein CASSLAVRQAPYEQYF. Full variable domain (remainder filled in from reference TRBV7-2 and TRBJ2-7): GAGVSQSPSNKVTEKGKDVELRCDPISGHTALYWYRQSLGQGLEFLIYFQGNSAPDKSGLPSDRFSAERTGGSVSTLTIQRTQQEDSAVYLCASSLAVRQAPYEQYFGPGTRLTVT.

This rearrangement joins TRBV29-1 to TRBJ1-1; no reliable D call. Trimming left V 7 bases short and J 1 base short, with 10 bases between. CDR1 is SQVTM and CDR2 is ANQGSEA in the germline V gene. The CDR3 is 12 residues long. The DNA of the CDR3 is TGCAGCGCCGAACGGGGGAACACTGAAGCTTTCTTT. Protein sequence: CSAERGNTEAFF.

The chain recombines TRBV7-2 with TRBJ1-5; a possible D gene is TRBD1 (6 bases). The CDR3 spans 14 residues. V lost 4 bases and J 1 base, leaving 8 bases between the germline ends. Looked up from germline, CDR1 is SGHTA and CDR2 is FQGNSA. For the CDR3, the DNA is TGTGCCAGCAGCTCCGACAGGAGCAATCAGCCCCAGCATTTT. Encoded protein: CASSSDRSNQPQHF.

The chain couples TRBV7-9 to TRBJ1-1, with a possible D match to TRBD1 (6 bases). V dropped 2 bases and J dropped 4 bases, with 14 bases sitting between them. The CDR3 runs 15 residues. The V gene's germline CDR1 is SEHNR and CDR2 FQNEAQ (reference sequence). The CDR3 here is CASSLMAGVGTEAFF. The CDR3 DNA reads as TGTGCCAGCAGCTTAATGGCAGGGGTAGGCACTGAAGCTTTCTTT.

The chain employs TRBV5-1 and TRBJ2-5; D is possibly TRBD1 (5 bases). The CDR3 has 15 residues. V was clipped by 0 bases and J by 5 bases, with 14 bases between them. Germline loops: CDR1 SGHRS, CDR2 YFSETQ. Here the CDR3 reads CASSLDAGREETQYF. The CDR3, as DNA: TGCGCCAGCAGCTTGGATGCAGGGCGCGAGGAGACCCAGTACTTC.

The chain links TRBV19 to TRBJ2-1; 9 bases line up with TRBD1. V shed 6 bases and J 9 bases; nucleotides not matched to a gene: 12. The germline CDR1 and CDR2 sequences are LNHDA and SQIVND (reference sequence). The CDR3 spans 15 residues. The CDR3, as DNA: TGTGCCAGTAGGCAGGACAGGGGCCGTTTAGGTGAGCAGTTCTTC. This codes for CASRQDRGRLGEQFF.

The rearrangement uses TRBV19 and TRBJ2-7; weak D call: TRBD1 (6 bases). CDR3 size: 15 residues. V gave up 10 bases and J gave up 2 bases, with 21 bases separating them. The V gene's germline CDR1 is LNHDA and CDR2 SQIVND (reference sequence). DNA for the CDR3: TGTGCCACCCGCACCCGACAGGCGACAACCTACGAGCAGTACTTC. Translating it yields CATRTRQATTYEQYF.

CDR3 bases: TGCGCCAGCAGCTTGATGACAGGGGGCAATTATGGCTACACCTTC. Translation gives CASSLMTGGNYGYTF. The J gene is TRBJ1-2, the V gene TRBV5-1, with 10 bases aligning to TRBD1. The CDR3 is made up of 15 amino acids. Germline lookup yields CDR1 SGHRS and CDR2 YFSETQ. J gave up 5 bases and V 1 base, and 5 bases lay outside the gene matches.

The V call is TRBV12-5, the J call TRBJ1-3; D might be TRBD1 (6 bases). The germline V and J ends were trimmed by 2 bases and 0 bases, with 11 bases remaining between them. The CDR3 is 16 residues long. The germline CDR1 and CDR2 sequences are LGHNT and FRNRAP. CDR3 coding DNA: TGTGCTAGTGGTTTGCGACAGGTGAACTCTGGAAACACCATATATTTT. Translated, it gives CASGLRQVNSGNTIYF.